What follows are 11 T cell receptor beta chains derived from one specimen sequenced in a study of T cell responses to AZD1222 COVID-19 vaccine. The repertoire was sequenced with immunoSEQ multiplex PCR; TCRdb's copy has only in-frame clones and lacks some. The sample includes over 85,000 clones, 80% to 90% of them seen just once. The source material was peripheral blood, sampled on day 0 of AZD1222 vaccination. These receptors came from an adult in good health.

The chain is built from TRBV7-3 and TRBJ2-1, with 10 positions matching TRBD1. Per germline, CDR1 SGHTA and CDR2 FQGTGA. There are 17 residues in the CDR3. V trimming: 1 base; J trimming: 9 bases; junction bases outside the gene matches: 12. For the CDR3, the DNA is TGTGCCAGCAGCTTAAACGGGAGACAGGGGGCTTCTAGTGAGCAGTTCTTC. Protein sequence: CASSLNGRQGASSEQFF.

As DNA, the CDR3 is TGTGCCTGGAGTGGACTAGCGGACGCCGGGGAGCTGTTTTTT. Translated, it gives CAWSGLADAGELFF. The chain recombines TRBV30 with TRBJ2-2; 9 nucleotides line up with TRBD2. V shed 1 base and J 6 bases; nucleotides not matched to a gene: 3. Per germline, CDR1 GTSNPN and CDR2 SVGIG (reference sequence). The CDR3 is 14 residues long. Together with reference TRBV30 and TRBJ2-2, the CDR3 gives the full variable domain: SQTIHQWPATLVQPVGSPLSLECTVEGTSNPNLYWYRQAAGRGLQLLFYSVGIGQISSEVPQNLSASRPQDRQFILSSKKLLLSDSGFYLCAWSGLADAGELFFGEGSRLTVL.

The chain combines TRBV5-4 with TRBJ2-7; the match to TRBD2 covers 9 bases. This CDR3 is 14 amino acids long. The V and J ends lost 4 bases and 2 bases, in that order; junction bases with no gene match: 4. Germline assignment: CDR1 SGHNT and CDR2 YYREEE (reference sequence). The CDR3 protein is CASSPSGGPYEQYF. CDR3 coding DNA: TGTGCCAGCAGCCCAAGCGGGGGGCCCTACGAGCAGTACTTC.

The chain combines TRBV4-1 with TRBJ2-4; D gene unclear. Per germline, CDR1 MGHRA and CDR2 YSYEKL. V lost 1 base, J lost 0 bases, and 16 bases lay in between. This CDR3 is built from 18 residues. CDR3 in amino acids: CASSQVVAPTLAKNIQYF. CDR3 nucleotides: TGCGCCAGCAGCCAAGTGGTAGCCCCAACTTTAGCCAAAAACATTCAGTACTTC.

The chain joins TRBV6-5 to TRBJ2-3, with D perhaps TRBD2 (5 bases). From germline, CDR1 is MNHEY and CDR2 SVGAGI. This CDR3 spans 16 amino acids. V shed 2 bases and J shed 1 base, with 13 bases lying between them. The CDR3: CASSYVGAGGTDTQYF. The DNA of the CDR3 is TGTGCCAGCAGTTACGTTGGTGCCGGGGGCACAGATACGCAGTATTTT.

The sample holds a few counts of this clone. CDR3 sequence: CASSYFGTNTYEQYF. The CDR3 nucleotides read TGTGCCAGCAGTTATTTTGGGACGAATACCTACGAGCAGTACTTC. V gene TRBV6-5 combines with J gene TRBJ2-7; D possibly uses TRBD1 or TRBD2 (5 bases each). V gave up 3 bases and J gave up 2 bases, with 14 bases separating them. This CDR3 spans 15 amino acids. CDR1 and CDR2 from the germline V gene are MNHEY and SVGAGI.

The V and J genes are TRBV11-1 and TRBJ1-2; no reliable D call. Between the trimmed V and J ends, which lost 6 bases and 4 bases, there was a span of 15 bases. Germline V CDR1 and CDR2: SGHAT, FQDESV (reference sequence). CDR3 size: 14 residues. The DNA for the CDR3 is TGTGCCAGCAGTACTAGGAACCCCATCTATGGCTACACCTTC. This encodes CASSTRNPIYGYTF.

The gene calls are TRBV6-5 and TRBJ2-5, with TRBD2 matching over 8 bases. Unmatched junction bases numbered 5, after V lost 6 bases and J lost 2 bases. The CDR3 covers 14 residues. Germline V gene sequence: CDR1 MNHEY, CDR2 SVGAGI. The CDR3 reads CASSRLANQETQYF. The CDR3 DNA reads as TGTGCCAGCAGCAGACTAGCGAATCAAGAGACCCAGTACTTC.

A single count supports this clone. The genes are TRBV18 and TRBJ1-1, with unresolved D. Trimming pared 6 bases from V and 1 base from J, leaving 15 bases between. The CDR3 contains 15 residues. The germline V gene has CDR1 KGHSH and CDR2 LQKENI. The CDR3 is CASSTKDKGNTEAFF. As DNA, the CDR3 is TGTGCCAGCTCTACCAAAGACAAAGGGAACACTGAAGCTTTCTTT.

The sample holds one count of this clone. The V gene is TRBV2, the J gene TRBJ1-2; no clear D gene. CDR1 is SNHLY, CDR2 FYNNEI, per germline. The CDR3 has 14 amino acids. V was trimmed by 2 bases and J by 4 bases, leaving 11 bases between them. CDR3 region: CASSEQAHGYGYTF. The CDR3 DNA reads TGTGCCAGCAGTGAACAGGCCCACGGCTATGGCTACACCTTC.

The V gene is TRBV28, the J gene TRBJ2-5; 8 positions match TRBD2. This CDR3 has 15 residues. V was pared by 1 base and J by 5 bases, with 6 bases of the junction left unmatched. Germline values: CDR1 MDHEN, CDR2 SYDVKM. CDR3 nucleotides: TGTGCCAGCAGTTTATCGGCGGGGGGCGGGGAGACCCAGTACTTC. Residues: CASSLSAGGGETQYF. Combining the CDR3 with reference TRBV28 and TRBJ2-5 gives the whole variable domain DVKVTQSSRYLVKRTGEKVFLECVQDMDHENMFWYRQDPGLGLRLIYFSYDVKMKEKGDIPEGYSVSREKKERFSLILESASTNQTSMYLCASSLSAGGGETQYFGPGTRLLVL.